What follows are 9 T cell receptor beta chains derived from one specimen sequenced in a study of cytomegalovirus exposure and HLA in healthy donors. 60 Vbeta and 13 Jbeta primers were used in PCR. Assay used: immunoSEQ multiplex PCR; TCRdb lists only in-frame clones, some missing. The sample lists about 92,000 clones; about 69% were seen once. Sample: PBMCs. The receptors stem from a woman between 18 and 29 years old in good health and CMV-seropositive.

This rearrangement joins TRBV4-2 to TRBJ1-4; the D gene is possibly TRBD1 (5 bases). Trimming removed 0 bases from V and 10 bases from J, with 9 bases in between. Germline V gene sequence: CDR1 LGHNA, CDR2 YNFKEQ. This CDR3 contains 13 residues. The CDR3 DNA follows: TGTGCCAGCAGCCAAGATGGGGGGGGAAAACTGTTTTTT. Its translation: CASSQDGGGKLFF.

The rearrangement joins TRBV7-8 to TRBJ1-5; 8 bases are shared with TRBD1. The CDR3 sequence is 13 residues long. V gave up 5 bases and J gave up 4 bases; unmatched junction bases: 1. Germline loops: CDR1 SGHVS, CDR2 FQNEAQ. CDR3 bases: TGTGCCAGCAGCACAGGGGGTAATCAGCCCCAGCATTTT. This translates into CASSTGGNQPQHF.

The chain employs TRBV2 and TRBJ1-1, with D perhaps TRBD1 (5 bases). The CDR3 length is 14 residues. Trimming left V 2 bases short and J 4 bases short, with 11 bases between. Germline values: CDR1 SNHLY, CDR2 FYNNEI. CDR3 nucleotides: TGTGCCAGCAGTGAATGGCAGGGTAGCACTGAAGCTTTCTTT. Amino acids: CASSEWQGSTEAFF.

This clone appeared a few times. CDR3 nucleotides: TGTGCCAGCAGCGTAGGCCCAGCGGGAGGCGACGGGGAGCAGTACTTC. Its translation is CASSVGPAGGDGEQYF. The chain uses TRBV9 and TRBJ2-7, with 9 bases matching TRBD2. CDR3 length equals 16 residues. Germline V gene sequence: CDR1 SGDLS, CDR2 YYNGEE. V lost 0 bases, J lost 7 bases, and 11 bases stayed unmatched.

Points on this clone: Sequence at one end of the junction differs from germline and may be a read error. This chain uses TRBV7-7 with TRBJ2-1, with a possible D match to TRBD1 (6 bases). This CDR3 is 15 amino acids long. Germline V gene sequence: CDR1 SSHAT, CDR2 FNYEAQ (reference sequence). The CDR3 DNA follows: TGTGCTAGCAGCCGCCAGCAAGGGGGCTACAATGAGCAGTTCTTC. Translation: CASSRQQGGYNEQFF.

V gene TRBV6-5 combines with J gene TRBJ2-7; TRBD2 might be the D (6 bases). The CDR3 runs to 14 residues. Germline CDR1 and CDR2: MNHEY and SVGAGI. Trimming took 6 bases from V and 1 from J, leaving 13 bases between them. Written as DNA, the CDR3 is TGTGCCAGCAGGCTCTTCGGGAGATCCTACGAGCAGTACTTC. Encoded protein: CASRLFGRSYEQYF.

This clone appeared a single time. CDR3 residues: CASSVSLGGGRAYNEQFF. The DNA of the CDR3 is TGTGCCAGCAGCGTCTCATTAGGGGGGGGTCGCGCCTACAATGAGCAGTTCTTC. The chain has TRBV9 and TRBJ2-1; D perhaps matches TRBD2 (7 bases). Germline values: CDR1 SGDLS, CDR2 YYNGEE. V lost 2 bases and J 2 bases, leaving 20 bases between the germline ends. The CDR3 sequence is 18 residues long.

The V and J genes are TRBV19 and TRBJ1-2; 7 bases align to TRBD1. CDR3 size: 16 residues. V lost 10 bases, J lost 6 bases, and 20 bases stayed unmatched. CDR1 is LNHDA and CDR2 is SQIVND in the germline V gene (reference sequence). CDR3: CAIRKPATGSSDGYTF. Here the CDR3 DNA reads TGTGCCATCCGAAAGCCTGCGACAGGGTCCTCCGATGGCTACACCTTC.

The rearrangement joins TRBV7-2 to TRBJ2-2; TRBD1 might be the D (6 bases). This CDR3 comprises 15 residues. Deletions cut 5 bases from V and 0 bases from J, with 10 bases between. CDR1 is SGHTA and CDR2 is FQGNSA in the germline V gene. In DNA form, the CDR3 reads TGTGCCAGCAGCCTGGACAGCACGAACACCGGGGAGCTGTTTTTT. Its translation is CASSLDSTNTGELFF.